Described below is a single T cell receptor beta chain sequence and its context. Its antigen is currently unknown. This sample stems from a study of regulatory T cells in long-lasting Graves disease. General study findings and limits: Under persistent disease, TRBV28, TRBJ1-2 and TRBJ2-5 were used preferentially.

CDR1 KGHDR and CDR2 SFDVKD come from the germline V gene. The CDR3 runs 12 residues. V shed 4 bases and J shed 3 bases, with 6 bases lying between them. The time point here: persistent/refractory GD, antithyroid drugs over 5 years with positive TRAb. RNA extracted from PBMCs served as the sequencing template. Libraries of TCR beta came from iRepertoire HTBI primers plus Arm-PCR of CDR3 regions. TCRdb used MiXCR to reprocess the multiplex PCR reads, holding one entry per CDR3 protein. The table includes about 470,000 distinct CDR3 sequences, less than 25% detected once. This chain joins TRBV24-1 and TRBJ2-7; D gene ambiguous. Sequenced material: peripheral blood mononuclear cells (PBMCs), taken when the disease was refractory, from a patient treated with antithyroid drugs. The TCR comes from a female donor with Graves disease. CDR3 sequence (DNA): TGTGCCACCAGTGACCGTAACTACGAGCAGTACTTC. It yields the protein CATSDRNYEQYF.